Below are 27 T cell receptor beta chains sequenced from a single sample in a study of vaccination and CD4 T cells after COVID-19 (dated by TCRdb to between 2020 and 2023). The treatment or condition label here, explained by the study, means: roughly ten-day PBMC culture with coronavirus spike peptide pools or control peptides (ViraFEST assay). What these receptors recognize is not known. Library preparation used PCR. Sequencing used an Illumina iSeq 100. At the Johns Hopkins FTIC core, DNA from the cultured CD4+ T cells underwent TCR sequencing with the Oncomine TCR Beta short-read assay. TCRdb redid the processing of the public reads, applying fastp at Q25 and MiXCR, and retained in-frame beta chains. Duplicate CDR3 protein sequences are folded into a single record with the most common DNA and genes. The sample table contains about 6,300 distinct CDR3 sequences; only one count was recorded for around 68% of them. Of the sample, 40% to 50% is held by the ten largest clones.

The sample taken for sequencing was CD4+ T cells from blood, cultured in vitro. The source is a human donor who had recovered from COVID-19.

V is TRBV11-3 and J is TRBJ2-1; 10 bases match TRBD2. Germline values: CDR1 SGHNT, CDR2 YENEEA. The V gene end was trimmed by 5 bases and the J gene end by 5 bases; junction bases not matched to a gene: 9. This CDR3 is built from 16 residues. The CDR3 region is CASSPSGSDVDNEQFF. In DNA, the CDR3 is TGTGCCAGCAGCCCTAGCGGGAGTGATGTTGACAATGAGCAGTTCTTC.

The J gene is TRBJ1-1, the V gene TRBV4-2; D remains ambiguous. V was cut by 0 bases and J by 5 bases, with 13 bases left in between. The CDR3 is 15 residues long. The V gene's germline CDR1 is LGHNA and CDR2 YNFKEQ. Here the CDR3 reads CASSQDSTRMTEAFF. The CDR3 coding sequence is TGTGCCAGCAGCCAAGATTCCACTAGAATGACTGAAGCTTTCTTT.

The chain has TRBV27 and TRBJ1-5, with D possibly matching TRBD1 (5 bases). The CDR3 runs to 18 residues. V lost 0 bases to trimming and J lost 5 bases, with 20 bases between them. Germline lookup yields CDR1 MNHEY and CDR2 SMNVEV (reference sequence). The CDR3 loop is CASSLSVFPRQSYQPQHF. DNA of the CDR3: TGTGCCAGCAGTTTATCCGTCTTTCCAAGACAGAGCTATCAGCCCCAGCATTTT.

This clonotype has a single count. The J gene is TRBJ1-6, the V gene TRBV5-4; no reliable D call. V lost 4 bases, J lost 6 bases, and 8 bases lay in between. Germline V gene sequence: CDR1 SGHNT, CDR2 YYREEE (reference sequence). The CDR3 is 13 amino acids. In nucleotides, the CDR3 is TGTGCCAGCAGCATAGGAGTTAATTCACCCCTCCACTTT. This gives the protein CASSIGVNSPLHF.

This clonotype is termed medium-sized. This chain links TRBV7-2 with TRBJ1-1; D unresolved. Trimming left V 4 bases short and J 7 bases short, with 13 bases between. The CDR3 covers 13 residues. Per the germline V gene, CDR1 is SGHTA and CDR2 is FQGNSA. Written as DNA, the CDR3 is TGTGCCAGCAGCTCGGATACCGGGGTTGAAGCTTTCTTT. Translated, it gives CASSSDTGVEAFF.

V usage is TRBV7-8 and J usage is TRBJ1-1; D unresolved. V lost 0 bases and J 6 bases, leaving 11 bases between the germline ends. Germline CDR1 is SGHVS and CDR2 is FQNEAQ. CDR3 length: 14 amino acids. The CDR3 is CASSLAGGRAEAFF. The CDR3 DNA reads as TGTGCCAGCAGCTTAGCAGGTGGTAGGGCTGAAGCTTTCTTT.

The table lists this clonotype with a few counts. This chain uses TRBV6-5 with TRBJ1-2; maybe TRBD1 (5 bases). From germline, CDR1 is MNHEY and CDR2 SVGAGI. The CDR3 has 14 amino acids. V lost 0 bases to trimming and J lost 8 bases, with 13 bases between them. Here the CDR3 reads CASSYSGVRVGYTF. As DNA, the CDR3 is TGTGCCAGCAGTTACTCGGGGGTCAGGGTGGGCTACACCTTC.

The chain employs TRBV20-1 and TRBJ1-2; TRBD1 matches at 7 bases. The germline CDR1 and CDR2 sequences are DFQATT and SNEGSKA (reference sequence). The CDR3 extends over 11 amino acids. V was pared by 5 bases and J by 4 bases, with 1 base of the junction left unmatched. The CDR3 nucleotides are TGCAGTGCTGGGGACAGCTATGGCTACACCTTC. Protein product: CSAGDSYGYTF.

The V and J genes are TRBV7-2 and TRBJ1-6, with D unresolved. With 1 base removed from V and 7 bases from J, the gap between germline ends came to 20 bases. Germline CDR1 SGHTA, CDR2 FQGNSA. CDR3 length: 18 amino acids. The CDR3 DNA follows: TGTGCCAGCAGCTTAGTGGCCACTAACGGCCCTGGGAATTCACCCCTCCACTTT. It is translated as CASSLVATNGPGNSPLHF.

The chain has TRBV20-1 and TRBJ2-1; 11 nucleotides match TRBD2. Looked up from germline, CDR1 is DFQATT and CDR2 is SNEGSKA (reference sequence). This CDR3 is built from 20 residues. V lost 5 bases and J lost 0; bases outside the gene matches: 18. DNA for the CDR3: TGCAGTGCTCTTAACTTACTAGCGGGGGCTGCTAGTTACTCCTACAATGAGCAGTTCTTC. It translates to CSALNLLAGAASYSYNEQFF.

This chain links TRBV9 with TRBJ2-5; 7 positions match TRBD2. The germline gives CDR1 SGDLS, CDR2 YYNGEE. The CDR3 is made up of 16 amino acids. V shed 4 bases, J shed 2 bases, and the junction held 11 bases outside the gene matches. The DNA of the CDR3 is TGTGCCAGCAGCCCCCGAACAGTGCGGGGGCAAGAGACCCAGTACTTC. It translates to CASSPRTVRGQETQYF. Looking up the rest from reference TRBV9 and TRBJ2-5 gives the full variable domain: DSGVTQTPKHLITATGQRVTLRCSPRSGDLSVYWYQQSLDQGLQFLIQYYNGEERAKGNILERFSAQQFPDLHSELNLSSLELGDSALYFCASSPRTVRGQETQYFGPGTRLLVL.

The CDR3 nucleotides read TGTGCCAGAGGACGCCAATCTACACCCCTCCACTTT. Translation: CARGRQSTPLHF. The rearrangement uses TRBV21-1 and TRBJ1-6. TRBV21-1 constitutes a pseudogene. The CDR3 spans 12 residues.

V and J are TRBV5-4 and TRBJ2-7, with 8 bases matching TRBD2. With 4 bases clipped from V and 6 bases from J, the junction kept 0 bases outside the gene matches. Germline CDR1 reads SGHNT; CDR2 reads YYREEE (reference sequence). There are 11 residues in the CDR3. The CDR3 spells CASSRGGEQYF. The CDR3 DNA sequence: TGTGCCAGCAGCCGGGGGGGCGAGCAGTACTTC.

The gene calls are TRBV12-3 or TRBV12-4 and TRBJ1-2, with TRBD1 matching 8 bases. V shed 5 bases and J 12 bases; nucleotides not matched to a gene: 17. The CDR3 consists of 15 residues. The CDR3 DNA sequence: TGTGCCAGCAGTCCAGGGCGGCAGGGGGCGACGAGGAACACCTTC. This translates into CASSPGRQGATRNTF.

The chain is built from TRBV30 and TRBJ1-6, with TRBD1 as a possible D gene (5 bases). V gave up 5 bases and J gave up 5 bases, with 10 bases separating them. CDR3 length equals 13 residues. Germline CDR1 and CDR2: GTSNPN and SVGIG (reference sequence). The CDR3 region is CAWQGQDNSPLHF. In nucleotides, the CDR3 is TGTGCCTGGCAGGGCCAGGATAATTCACCCCTCCACTTT. Complete variable domain (other parts from reference TRBV30 and TRBJ1-6): SQTIHQWPATLVQPVGSPLSLECTVEGTSNPNLYWYRQAAGRGLQLLFYSVGIGQISSEVPQNLSASRPQDRQFILSSKKLLLSDSGFYLCAWQGQDNSPLHFGNGTRLTVT.

The V and J genes are TRBV24-1 and TRBJ2-1; the match to TRBD2 covers 8 bases. J was trimmed by 10 bases and V by 4 bases; bases with no gene match: 11. CDR1 KGHDR and CDR2 SFDVKD come from the germline V gene. The CDR3 consists of 15 residues. CDR3 sequence reads: CATSDPGGAGVEQFF. Written as DNA, the CDR3 is TGTGCCACCAGTGACCCGGGGGGAGCGGGAGTAGAGCAGTTCTTC.

The V gene is TRBV5-4, the J gene TRBJ1-1; D remains unclear. V lost 0 bases to trimming and J lost 5 bases, with 8 bases between them. The CDR3 is 13 amino acids. Germline CDR1 is SGHNT and CDR2 is YYREEE (reference sequence). As DNA, the CDR3 is TGTGCCAGCAGCTTGGGCGGACGGACTGAAGCTTTCTTT. Translated: CASSLGGRTEAFF.

The chain employs TRBV7-9 and TRBJ1-6; D not certain. Germline V gene sequence: CDR1 SEHNR, CDR2 FQNEAQ (reference sequence). This CDR3 contains 15 residues. V was shortened by 5 bases and J by 5 bases, with 13 bases between the two germline ends. The CDR3 spells CASSNRGSNNSPLHF. In DNA, the CDR3 is TGTGCCAGCAGCAACCGGGGATCCAATAATTCACCCCTCCACTTT.

This rearrangement joins TRBV20-1 to TRBJ1-6; the D gene is possibly TRBD1 (5 bases). This CDR3 spans 12 amino acids. Germline lookup yields CDR1 DFQATT and CDR2 SNEGSKA (reference sequence). V was shortened by 3 bases and J by 10 bases, with 10 bases between the two germline ends. The CDR3 bases are TGCAGTGCTAGGCCAGGGAAATCACCCCTCCACTTT. The encoded protein is CSARPGKSPLHF.

This clonotype was found once. The chain joins TRBV12-3 or TRBV12-4 to TRBJ1-5, with 10 bases identical to TRBD1. Trimming took 6 bases from V and 6 from J; bases not matched to a gene: 8. The CDR3 spans 15 residues. CDR3 sequence: CASRPRGQGFQPQHF. In nucleotides, the CDR3 is TGTGCCAGCAGGCCGAGGGGACAGGGGTTTCAGCCCCAGCATTTT.

The J gene is TRBJ2-1, the V gene TRBV11-3, with D possibly being TRBD2 (6 bases). The CDR3 spans 15 residues. V lost 1 base to trimming and J lost 4 bases, with 11 bases between them. Germline V CDR1 and CDR2: SGHNT, YENEEA. CDR3 amino acids: CASSLGGVHYNEQFF. Written as DNA, the CDR3 is TGTGCCAGCAGCTTAGGCGGGGTTCATTACAATGAGCAGTTCTTC.

This chain joins TRBV20-1 and TRBJ2-3, with D perhaps being TRBD1 or TRBD2 (8 bases each). The germline V gene has CDR1 DFQATT and CDR2 SNEGSKA (reference sequence). CDR3 length: 19 amino acids. V was cut by 4 bases and J by 3 bases, with 29 bases left in between. In DNA, the CDR3 is TGCAGTGCTAAGCCCGTAGCGGGACAGGAGTCGGGGGCTACAGATACGCAGTATTTT. This encodes CSAKPVAGQESGATDTQYF.

The chain employs TRBV6-1 and TRBJ1-1, with TRBD1 as a possible D gene (6 bases). V shed 5 bases and J shed 3 bases, with 13 bases lying between them. The germline V gene has CDR1 MNHNS and CDR2 SASEGT. CDR3 size: 14 residues. The CDR3 loop reads CASSHRVRDTEAFF. The CDR3 bases are TGTGCCAGCAGTCACAGGGTCAGGGACACTGAAGCTTTCTTT.

This chain links TRBV20-1 with TRBJ2-3; no clear D. The CDR3 loop spans 13 amino acids. V was pared by 5 bases and J by 5 bases, with 14 bases between. Germline CDR1 is DFQATT and CDR2 is SNEGSKA (reference sequence). In nucleotides, the CDR3 is TGCAGTGCTCCCCAGGAATGGGAAGATACGCAGTATTTT. It codes for CSAPQEWEDTQYF.

This chain connects TRBV20-1 to TRBJ1-1, with a possible D match to TRBD1 (5 bases). The V end lost 6 bases, the J end lost 0 bases, and 14 bases lay between the germline ends. This CDR3 is built from 14 residues. The germline V gene encodes CDR1 DFQATT and CDR2 SNEGSKA (reference sequence). CDR3 amino acids: CSAVQDGLNTEAFF. CDR3 coding DNA: TGCAGTGCAGTACAGGACGGCTTGAACACTGAAGCTTTCTTT.

The J gene is TRBJ1-5, the V gene TRBV7-2; a weak D match, TRBD1 (6 bases). The CDR3 has 13 residues. Trimming cost V 5 bases and J 5 bases, with 10 bases left between them. The germline gives CDR1 SGHTA, CDR2 FQGNSA. The CDR3, as DNA: TGTGCCAGCAGCCCCGACAGGCATCAGCCCCAGCATTTT. As protein: CASSPDRHQPQHF. The variable domain in full, with the rest retrieved from reference TRBV7-2 and TRBJ1-5, is GAGVSQSPSNKVTEKGKDVELRCDPISGHTALYWYRQSLGQGLEFLIYFQGNSAPDKSGLPSDRFSAERTGGSVSTLTIQRTQQEDSAVYLCASSPDRHQPQHFGDGTRLSIL.

This clonotype was counted between two and nine times. The chain carries TRBV7-9 and TRBJ1-2, with D uncertain. Germline loops: CDR1 SEHNR, CDR2 FQNEAQ (reference sequence). There are 14 residues in the CDR3. V was trimmed by 5 bases and J by 4 bases, leaving 14 bases between them. CDR3 in amino acids: CASSPTSQFYGYTF. In DNA form, the CDR3 reads TGTGCCAGCAGCCCAACCTCACAGTTCTATGGCTACACCTTC.